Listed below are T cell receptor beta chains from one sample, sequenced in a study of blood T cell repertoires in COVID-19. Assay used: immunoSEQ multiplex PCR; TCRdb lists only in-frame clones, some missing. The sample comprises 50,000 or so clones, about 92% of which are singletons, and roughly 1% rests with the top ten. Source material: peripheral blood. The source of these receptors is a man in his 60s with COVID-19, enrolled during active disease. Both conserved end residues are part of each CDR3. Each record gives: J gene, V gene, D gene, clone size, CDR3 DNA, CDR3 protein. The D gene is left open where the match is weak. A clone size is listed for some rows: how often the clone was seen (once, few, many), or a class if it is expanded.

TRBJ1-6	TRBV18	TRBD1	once	TGTGCCAGCTCACCGACAGGGGGTAATTCACCCCTCCACTTT	CASSPTGGNSPLHF
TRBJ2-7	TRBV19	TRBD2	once	TGTGCCAGTAGTATAAGCGGGGCCTACGAGCAGTACTTC	CASSISGAYEQYF
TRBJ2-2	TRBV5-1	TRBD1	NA	TGCGCCAGCAGCTGGGACAGGGGCATCGGGGAGCTGTTTTTT	CASSWDRGIGELFF
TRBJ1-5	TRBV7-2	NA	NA	TGTGCCGCAGGGGAGCGCAATCAGCCCCAGCATTTT	CAAGERNQPQHF
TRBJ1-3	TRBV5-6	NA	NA	TGTGCCAGCTCAACACGGGGCTCTGGAAACACCATATATTTT	CASSTRGSGNTIYF
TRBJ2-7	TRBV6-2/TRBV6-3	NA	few	TGTGCCAGCAGTGTGAGCGGCCGGTCAACCCAGGACCGGTACGAGCAGTACTTC	CASSVSGRSTQDRYEQYF
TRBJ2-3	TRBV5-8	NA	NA	TGTGCCAGCAGCTTGGTGGTTAGCGCAGATACGCAGTATTTT	CASSLVVSADTQYF
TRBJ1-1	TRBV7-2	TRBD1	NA	TGTGCCAGCAGCCTCAGCATGACAGGGAATACTGAAGCTTTCTTT	CASSLSMTGNTEAFF
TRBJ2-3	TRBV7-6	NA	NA	TGTGCCAGCAGCTTATTTGTCCGGGGGGCGGCCACAGATACGCAGTATTTT	CASSLFVRGAATDTQYF
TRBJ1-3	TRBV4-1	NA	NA	TGCGCCAGCAGCCAAGGCGGGGTACCCTTCTCTGGAAACACCATATATTTT	CASSQGGVPFSGNTIYF
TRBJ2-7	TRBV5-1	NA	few	TGCGCCAGCAGCTTGGCCGCTAGAAACTACGAGCAGTACTTC	CASSLAARNYEQYF
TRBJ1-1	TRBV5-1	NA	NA	TGCGCCAGCAGCCCCTCGGGGGTGAACACTGAAGCTTTCTTT	CASSPSGVNTEAFF
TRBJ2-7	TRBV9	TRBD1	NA	TGTGCCAGCAGCGTAGAGGGACAGGGCTACGAGCAGTACTTC	CASSVEGQGYEQYF
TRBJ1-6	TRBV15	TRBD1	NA	TGTGCCACCAGCACTAGGGATAGGGGGCACTCACCCCTCCACTTT	CATSTRDRGHSPLHF
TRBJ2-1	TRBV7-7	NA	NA	TGTGCTAGCAGCCCTAGGTGGAGCTCCTACAATGAGCAGTTCTTC	CASSPRWSSYNEQFF
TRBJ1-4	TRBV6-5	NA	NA	TGTGCCAGCAGTTACTCGGGGGGTGAAAAACTGTTTTTT	CASSYSGGEKLFF
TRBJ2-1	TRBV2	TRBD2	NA	TGTGCCAGCAGTGAAGCGAGGCTAGCGGGTCAGCAGTTCTTC	CASSEARLAGQQFF
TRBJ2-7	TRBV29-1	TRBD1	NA	TGCAGCGTTTTTGACAGGGGAGGCTCCTACGAGCAGTACTTC	CSVFDRGGSYEQYF
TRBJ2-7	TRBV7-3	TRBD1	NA	TGTGCCAGCAGGAAGGACAGGGGGAGGCACGAGCAGTACTTC	CASRKDRGRHEQYF
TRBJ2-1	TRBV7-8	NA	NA	TGTGCCAGCACCCCCTCCAGGGGCAGGGCTAATGAGCAGTTCTTC	CASTPSRGRANEQFF
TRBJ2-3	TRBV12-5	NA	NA	TGTGCTAGTGGCCTACCGCCGCAGGCAGATACGCAGTATTTT	CASGLPPQADTQYF
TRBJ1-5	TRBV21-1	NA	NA	TGTGCCAGCAGCAAGGGACGGGACAGGGGCGGGAATCAGCCCCAGCATTTT	CASSKGRDRGGNQPQHF
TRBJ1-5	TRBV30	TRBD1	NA	TGTGCCTGGAGTATTCCGGGACAGGGCGTGAAGGGTAGCAATCAGCCCCAGCATTTT	CAWSIPGQGVKGSNQPQHF
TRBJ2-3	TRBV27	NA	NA	TGTGCCAGCAGTCTAGGGGACCGGGGGGATACGCAGTATTTT	CASSLGDRGDTQYF
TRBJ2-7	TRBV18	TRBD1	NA	TGTGCCAGCTCACCGGTGGGGACAGGGGGTTCCTACGAGCAGTACTTC	CASSPVGTGGSYEQYF
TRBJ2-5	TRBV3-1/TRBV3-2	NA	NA	TGTGCCAGCAGCTCAACCGGGAGCCTGGACGAGACCCAGTACTTC	CASSSTGSLDETQYF
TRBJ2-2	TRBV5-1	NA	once	TGCGCCAGTCAACAGGGATCCAACACCGGGGAGCTGTTTTTT	CASQQGSNTGELFF
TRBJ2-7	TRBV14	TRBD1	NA	TGTGCCAGCAGCCAAGGGACAGGGTGGGAGCAGTACTTC	CASSQGTGWEQYF
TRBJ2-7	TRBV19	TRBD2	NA	TGTGCCAGTAGTTTAGCGGGAGGACACTACGAGCAGTACTTC	CASSLAGGHYEQYF
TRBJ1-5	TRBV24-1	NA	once	TGTGCCACCAGTCAAACAGGCAATCAGCCCCAGCATTTT	CATSQTGNQPQHF
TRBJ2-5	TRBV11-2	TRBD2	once	TGTGCCAGCAGCTTCCCGGGACTAGCGGCGAGAGAGACCCAGTACTTC	CASSFPGLAARETQYF
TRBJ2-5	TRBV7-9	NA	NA	TGTGCCAGCAGCCCTAGTGCGGGGACCAAAGAGACCCAGTACTTC	CASSPSAGTKETQYF
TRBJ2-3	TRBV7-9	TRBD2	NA	TGTGCCAGCGGACTAGCGGGGCAAACAGATACGCAGTATTTT	CASGLAGQTDTQYF
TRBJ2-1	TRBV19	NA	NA	TGTGCCAGTAGTATTCTGGGGGGGCCGTACAATGAGCAGTTCTTC	CASSILGGPYNEQFF
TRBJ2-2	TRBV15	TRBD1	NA	TGTGCCACCAGCAGAGATCGGACAGGGGTGAACACCGGGGAGCTGTTTTTT	CATSRDRTGVNTGELFF
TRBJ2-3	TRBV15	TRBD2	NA	TGTGCCACCAGCAGAGAGTCCCGACTAGCGGTGCAGTATTTT	CATSRESRLAVQYF
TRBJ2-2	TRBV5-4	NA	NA	TGTGCCAGCAGCCCTGGCAGGGGATCTTTGAACACCGGGGAGCTGTTTTTT	CASSPGRGSLNTGELFF
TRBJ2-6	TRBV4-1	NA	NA	TGCGCCAGCAGCCAAGCTGAGGGAAGCTTCCCCTCTGGGGCCAACGTCCTGACTTTC	CASSQAEGSFPSGANVLTF
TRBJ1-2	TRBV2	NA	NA	TGTGCCAGCAGTAATCCAGACCCCGGAGGCTATGGCTACACCTTC	CASSNPDPGGYGYTF
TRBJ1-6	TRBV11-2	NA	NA	TGTGCCAGCAGCTTAACCCTCCCAGGGACCTATAATTCACCCCTCCACTTT	CASSLTLPGTYNSPLHF